This TCR beta chain was sequenced during a study of blood T cell repertoires in COVID-19. After removal of 0 bases from V and 13 bases from J, the junction contained 17 bases not matched to a gene. From germline, CDR1 is LGHNA and CDR2 YNFKEQ. The CDR3 extends over 16 amino acids. Profiling relied on immunoSEQ multiplex PCR, and the TCRdb table lists in-frame clones only, not all of them. The sample carries approximately 120,000 clones, over 75% recorded once. This receptor was taken from a woman at least 80 years old with acute or convalescent COVID-19. The chain is built from TRBV4-2 and TRBJ1-2, with TRBD1 matching 7 bases. The sequencing sample was made of peripheral blood. This CDR3 reads CASSQDGHRTGRMSTF. The CDR3 DNA reads as TGTGCCAGCAGCCAAGATGGGCATCGGACAGGCCGAATGAGCACCTTC.